This T cell receptor beta chain derives from a study of cytomegalovirus exposure and HLA in healthy donors. Overall study results and limits: Usually a TCR sequence was rare, but some public TCRs were found in many donors.

With respect to this clone: Its target is not known.

This CDR3 is 14 amino acids long. The V and J ends lost 7 bases and 3 bases respectively, with 13 bases between them. Germline CDR1 reads MNHNS; CDR2 reads SASEGT. Primers for the PCR totalled 60 Vbeta and 13 Jbeta. Sequencing used immunoSEQ multiplex PCR; TCRdb keeps in-frame clones, though not all of them. The sample holds about 120,000 clones; around 76% are singletons and the top ten take approximately 12%. The chain uses TRBV6-1 and TRBJ2-1; no clear D. The source of this sequence is a woman aged 40-49 years in good health and CMV-seropositive. The source material was PBMCs. The CDR3 here is CASKPLNNYNEQFF. For the CDR3, the DNA is TGTGCCAGCAAACCCTTGAACAACTACAATGAGCAGTTCTTC.